What follows is one T cell receptor beta chain and its context. The CDR3 is 13 amino acids. V lost 4 bases, J lost 3 bases, and 9 bases lay in between. The V gene's germline CDR1 is MNHEY and CDR2 SMNVEV (reference sequence). This entry belongs to a study of blood T cell repertoires in COVID-19. Sequenced by immunoSEQ multiplex PCR; TCRdb stores in-frame clones only, minus some. The sample has some 350,000 clones, around 82% seen once; the top ten hold 3%. Sequencing was done on a sample of peripheral blood. This clonotype was obtained from a man aged 30-40 years with active or convalescent COVID-19. This chain joins TRBV27 and TRBJ1-2; D remains ambiguous. CDR3 in amino acids: CASSYGADYGYTF. DNA of the CDR3: TGTGCCAGCAGTTATGGCGCGGACTATGGCTACACCTTC.